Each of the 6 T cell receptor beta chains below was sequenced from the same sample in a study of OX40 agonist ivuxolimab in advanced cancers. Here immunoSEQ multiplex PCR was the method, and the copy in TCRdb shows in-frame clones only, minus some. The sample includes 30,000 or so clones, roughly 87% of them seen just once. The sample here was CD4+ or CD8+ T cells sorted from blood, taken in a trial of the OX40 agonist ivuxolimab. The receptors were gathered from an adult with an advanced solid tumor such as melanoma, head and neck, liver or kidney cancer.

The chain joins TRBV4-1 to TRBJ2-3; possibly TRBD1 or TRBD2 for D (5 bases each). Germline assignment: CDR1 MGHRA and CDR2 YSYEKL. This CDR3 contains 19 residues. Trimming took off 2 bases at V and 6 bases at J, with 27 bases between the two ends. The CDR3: CASSQLVGVGGRWQDTQYF. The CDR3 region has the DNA TGCGCCAGCAGCCAACTCGTGGGGGTCGGCGGGCGCTGGCAGGATACGCAGTATTTT.

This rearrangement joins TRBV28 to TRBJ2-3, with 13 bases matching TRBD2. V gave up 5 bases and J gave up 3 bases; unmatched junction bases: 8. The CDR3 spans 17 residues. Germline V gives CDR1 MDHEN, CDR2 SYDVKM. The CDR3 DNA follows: TGTGCCAGCAGTCCTGGACTAGCGGGAGTGGGTACAGATACGCAGTATTTT. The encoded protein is CASSPGLAGVGTDTQYF.

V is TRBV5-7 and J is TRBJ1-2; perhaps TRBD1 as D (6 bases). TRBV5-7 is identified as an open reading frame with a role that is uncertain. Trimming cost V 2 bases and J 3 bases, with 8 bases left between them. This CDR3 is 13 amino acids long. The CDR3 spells CASSLGGDYGYTF. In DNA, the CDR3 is TGTGCCAGCAGCTTAGGGGGGGACTATGGCTACACCTTC.

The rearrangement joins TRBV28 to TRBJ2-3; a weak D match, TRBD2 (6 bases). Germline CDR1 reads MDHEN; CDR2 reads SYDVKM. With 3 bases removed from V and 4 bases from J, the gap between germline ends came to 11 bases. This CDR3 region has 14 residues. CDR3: CASSFGGRSDTQYF. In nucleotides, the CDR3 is TGTGCCAGCAGTTTTGGAGGGAGGTCAGATACGCAGTATTTT.

Here the CDR3 reads CAISEGDRLQETQYF. The CDR3 DNA reads as TGTGCCATCAGTGAGGGGGACAGACTGCAAGAGACCCAGTACTTC. The rearrangement links TRBV10-3 to TRBJ2-5, with TRBD1 matching over 7 bases. The junction had 5 bases not matched to a gene; V was cut back by 2 bases and J by 2 bases. Germline CDR1 is ENHRY and CDR2 is SYGVKD. The CDR3 has 15 amino acids.

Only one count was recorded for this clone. The DNA for the CDR3 is TGTGCCAGCTCACCACCGGTGACAGATACGCAGTATTTT. Protein product: CASSPPVTDTQYF. The J gene is TRBJ2-3, the V gene TRBV18; no clear D gene. The CDR3 has 13 amino acids. V was cut by 0 bases and J by 3 bases, with 4 bases left in between. Germline V gives CDR1 KGHSH, CDR2 LQKENI.